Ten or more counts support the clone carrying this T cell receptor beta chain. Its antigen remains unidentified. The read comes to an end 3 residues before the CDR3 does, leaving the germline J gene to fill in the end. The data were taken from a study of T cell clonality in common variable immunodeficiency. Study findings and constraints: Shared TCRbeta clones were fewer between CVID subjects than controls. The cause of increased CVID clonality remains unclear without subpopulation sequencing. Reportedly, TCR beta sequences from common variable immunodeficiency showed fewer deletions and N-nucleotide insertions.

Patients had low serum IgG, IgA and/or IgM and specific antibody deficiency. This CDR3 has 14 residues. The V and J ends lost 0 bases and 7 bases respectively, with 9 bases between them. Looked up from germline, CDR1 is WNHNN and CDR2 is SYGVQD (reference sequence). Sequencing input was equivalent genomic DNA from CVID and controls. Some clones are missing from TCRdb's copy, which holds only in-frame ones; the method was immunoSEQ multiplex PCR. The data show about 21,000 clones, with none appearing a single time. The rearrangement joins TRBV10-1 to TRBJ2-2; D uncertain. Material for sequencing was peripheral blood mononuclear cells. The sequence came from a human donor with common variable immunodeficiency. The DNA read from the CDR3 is TGCGCCAGCAGTGAGTCGAAAACTCACGGGGAG. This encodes CASSESKTHGE. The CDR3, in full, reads CASSESKTHGELFF.